The present T cell receptor (beta chain) was sequenced within a study of Tregs in tolerant kidney transplant recipients. Sequenced by immunoSEQ multiplex PCR; TCRdb stores in-frame clones only, minus some. The sample has about 77,000 clones, under 98% seen once. Turning to this clone: What it binds is unknown.

Unstimulated Tregs (CD4+CD25+CD127-) and CD4+CD25- non-Tregs were sorted from PBMCs. General study results and limits: For some patients, primers changed over time, blocking nucleotide-level comparison. Findings come from small patient numbers and require larger validation.

The sequencing here drew on CD4+ T cells from blood, taken before the transplant. The sequence was obtained from a human donor who received a combined kidney and bone marrow transplant.

This CDR3 is CASSLVGGVYGYTF. In nucleotides, the CDR3 is TGTGCCAGCAGCCTGGTCGGGGGGGTCTATGGCTACACCTTC. The gene calls are TRBV5-4 and TRBJ1-2; weak D call: TRBD1 (5 bases). The germline V gene encodes CDR1 SGHNT and CDR2 YYREEE (reference sequence). This CDR3 has 14 residues. The ends were cut back, 4 bases at V and 4 bases at J, with 14 bases in the middle.